This T cell receptor beta chain was identified in a study of blood T cells in healthy people across ages. The CDR3 extends over 14 amino acids. The germline V gene has CDR1 SGHRS and CDR2 YFSETQ. This clonotype was picked up a small number of times. One base away lies a much larger clone, so this may be a sequencing read error. Alongside a J-beta primer mix, a sample-barcoded 5' primer served in a second PCR lasting about 6 to 11 cycles. One entry per CDR3 protein results from TCRdb running MiXCR on the 5' RACE reads. The sample includes 600,000 to 800,000 distinct CDR3 sequences, roughly 20% of them seen just once.

The sequenced sample was blood. This sequence joins TRBV5-1 and TRBJ2-5, with 8 bases that match TRBD2. The end of the DNA aligns better with TRBJ2-7, so the J call may be wrong. The TCR was taken from a man in his sixties or seventies in good health. The CDR3 coding sequence is TGCGCCAGCAGAAGGGACGGGGGGGAGTACGAGCAGTACTTC. This encodes CASRRDGGEYEQYF.